This is a list of T cell receptor beta chains from one sample in a study of blood T cell repertoires in COVID-19. Libraries were prepared by immunoSEQ multiplex PCR; TCRdb keeps only in-frame clonotypes and omits some of them. There are 350,000 to 450,000 clones in the sample; 70% to 90% occur only once, and roughly 7.2% lies in the top ten. Material: peripheral blood. The origin of the receptors is a woman in her sixties with COVID-19, enrolled during active disease. The CDR3 runs from the conserved cysteine through the conserved F or W. The D gene is left open where the match is weak. Clone size is not always given. Where it is, it says once, few, many or a class for expanded clones.

>TRBD2|.|TRBJ2-1|TRBV15
TGTGCCACCAGCACGGGGGAGGGATACAATGAGCAGTTCTTC
CATSTGEGYNEQFF
>TRBD2|.|TRBJ2-7|TRBV2
TGTGCCAGCAGTGATCCCTCGACTAGCGGGGGAGAGCAGTACTTC
CASSDPSTSGGEQYF
>.|few|TRBJ1-6|TRBV2
TGTGCCAGCAGTGAGGGACTTAATTCACCCCTCCACTTT
CASSEGLNSPLHF
>.|.|TRBJ1-2|TRBV10-3
TGTGCCATCTCGGCTGGGCATAACTATGGCTACACCTTC
CAISAGHNYGYTF
>.|.|TRBJ2-7|TRBV2
TGTGCCAGCAGTGAAGCGACTAGGGTCCCCTACGAGCAGTACTTC
CASSEATRVPYEQYF
>TRBD2|.|TRBJ2-7|TRBV7-9
TGTGCCAGCAGCTTAGGCGGGGGGACCCTCTACGAGCAGTACTTC
CASSLGGGTLYEQYF
>.|.|TRBJ1-2|TRBV27
TGTGCCAGCAGTTTGTGGTTGGGGGCGGGGGTAGAAGGCTACACCTTC
CASSLWLGAGVEGYTF
>.|.|TRBJ2-1|TRBV5-1
TGCGCCAGCAGCTTGGGGATATGGGCCTCTGACAATGAGCAGTTCTTC
CASSLGIWASDNEQFF
>TRBD1|.|TRBJ1-1|TRBV14
TGTGCCAGCAGCATATCGACAGGGCTGAACACTGAAGCTTTCTTT
CASSISTGLNTEAFF
>TRBD2|.|TRBJ2-3|TRBV19
TGTGCCAGTAGTGGCCTCGGGGGGGCGAGGGGCACAGATACGCAGTATTTT
CASSGLGGARGTDTQYF
>.|.|TRBJ1-2|TRBV30
TGTGCCTGGAGTGCGGACAGCTATTACGGCTACACCTTC
CAWSADSYYGYTF
>TRBD1|.|TRBJ2-3|TRBV6-6
TGTGCCAGCAGCCGTATAGGGGGCGCAGGCACAGATACGCAGTATTTT
CASSRIGGAGTDTQYF
>.|.|TRBJ1-1|TRBV6-5
TGTGCCAGCAGGGTTCGGAGGGACACTGAAGCTTTCTTT
CASRVRRDTEAFF
>TRBD1|.|TRBJ2-7|TRBV27
TGTGCCAGCAGTCCCGAAGGACAGGGTAACTCCTACGAGCAGTACTTC
CASSPEGQGNSYEQYF
>TRBD1|few|TRBJ2-6|TRBV19
TGTGCCAGTAGCCCACAACCGGGACAGGGGGCCTATGGGGCCAACGTCCTGACTTTC
CASSPQPGQGAYGANVLTF
>.|many|TRBJ2-7|TRBV5-5
TGTGCCAGCAGCCCTACAGGGATCCGGGGCGAGCAGTACTTC
CASSPTGIRGEQYF
>TRBD1|.|TRBJ2-7|TRBV29-1
TGCAGCGTTGGAAAACAGGGGACCTCCTACGAGCAGTACTTC
CSVGKQGTSYEQYF
>TRBD2|.|TRBJ2-3|TRBV7-9
TGTGCCAGCAGACCAGCGGGGGGAGTGGCAGATACGCAGTATTTT
CASRPAGGVADTQYF
>.|.|TRBJ1-2|TRBV5-4
TGTGCCAGCAGCTTGGGTCGGGATGGCTACACCTTC
CASSLGRDGYTF
>.|.|TRBJ2-2|TRBV9
TGTGCCAGCAGCGTAACGGACAGTAACACCGGGGAGCTGTTTTTT
CASSVTDSNTGELFF
>.|.|TRBJ1-2|TRBV30
TGTGCCTGGAGTAGGCAGGGGCCAAGGAACTATGGCTACACCTTC
CAWSRQGPRNYGYTF
>.|.|TRBJ2-2|TRBV10-3
TGTGCCATCAGAGACTCGGCAGGGGAAAGCACCGGGGAGCTGTTTTTT
CAIRDSAGESTGELFF
>.|.|TRBJ1-1|TRBV5-1
TGCGCCAGCAGCTTGGAATACTTGAACACTGAAGCTTTCTTT
CASSLEYLNTEAFF
>.|.|TRBJ2-3|TRBV29-1
TGCAGCGTCGTCTCAAATCGAAACTCGAGGACGCAGTATTTT
CSVVSNRNSRTQYF
>.|.|TRBJ1-3|TRBV3-1/TRBV3-2
TGTGCCAGCACAGGTCCAGGACTATCTGGAAACACCATATATTTT
CASTGPGLSGNTIYF
>.|.|TRBJ1-2|TRBV4-1
TGCGCCAGCAGCCGGGTAGGGGGTGACGGTGGCTACACCTTC
CASSRVGGDGGYTF
>.|.|TRBJ1-1|TRBV20-1
TGCAGTGCTAGTACAGGAAACACTGAAGCTTTCTTT
CSASTGNTEAFF
>TRBD1|.|TRBJ1-6|TRBV30
TGTGCCTGGGCAGGACAGGGAAATTCACCCCTCCACTTT
CAWAGQGNSPLHF
>.|.|TRBJ2-5|TRBV9
TGTGCCAGCAGCGTAGCCGGGGGGCCTGGGGAGACCCAGTACTTC
CASSVAGGPGETQYF
>.|.|TRBJ1-4|TRBV4-1
TGCGCCAGCAGCCGGAACCCGGGCGCGGGTAGTGAAAAACTGTTTTTT
CASSRNPGAGSEKLFF
>.|.|TRBJ2-1|TRBV19
TGTGCCAGTAGTATAGGTGCGACAGGTTACAATGAGCAGTTCTTC
CASSIGATGYNEQFF
>.|.|TRBJ2-1|TRBV7-9
TGTGCCAGCAGCTTAGGGGGAGGACCGTCCTACAATGAGCAGTTCTTC
CASSLGGGPSYNEQFF
>.|.|TRBJ2-1|TRBV5-6
TGTGCCAGCAGCTTCCGGACATTGGTGTACAATGAGCAGTTCTTC
CASSFRTLVYNEQFF
>.|.|TRBJ1-5|TRBV4-3
TGCGCCAGCAGCCAAGTACAGGGAAGCAATCAGCCCCAGCATTTT
CASSQVQGSNQPQHF
>TRBD2|.|TRBJ2-1|TRBV18
TGTGCCAGCTCACCACAGTTCGGGGGGGATGACAATGAGCAGTTCTTC
CASSPQFGGDDNEQFF
>TRBD2|.|TRBJ2-2|TRBV7-9
TGTGCCAGCAGCTTAGGAGCGGGGGTGACGTACACCGGGGAGCTGTTTTTT
CASSLGAGVTYTGELFF
>TRBD1|.|TRBJ2-7|TRBV7-6
TGTGCCAGCAGCCCGAAGCCGCTAAACCGGGACAGGGAAGGCTACGAGCAGTACTTC
CASSPKPLNRDREGYEQYF
>TRBD2|.|TRBJ2-7|TRBV9
TGTGCCAGCAGCGTAGAGGCCGTGACTAGCGGGGACACCTACGAGCAGTACTTC
CASSVEAVTSGDTYEQYF
>.|.|TRBJ2-3|TRBV5-1
TGCGCCAGCAGCTCGTACGGGAAAAGCACAGATACGCAGTATTTT
CASSSYGKSTDTQYF
>TRBD1|.|TRBJ1-2|TRBV7-8
TGTGCCAGCAGCTTAGCGACAGGGGATTTGAGGGGCTACACCTTC
CASSLATGDLRGYTF
>TRBD2|.|TRBJ2-5|TRBV27
TGTGCCAGCAGTTTCGGGGGGAGCGAGACCCAGTACTTC
CASSFGGSETQYF
>TRBD2|once|TRBJ2-1|TRBV5-1
TGCGCCAGCAGCTGGGAAGCGGGGGGGCCAAAGAGCTACAATGAGCAGTTCTTC
CASSWEAGGPKSYNEQFF
>.|.|TRBJ2-3|TRBV5-1
TGCGCCAGCAGCTTGTGGACTCCCCATGCAGATACGCAGTATTTT
CASSLWTPHADTQYF
>.|.|TRBJ2-3|TRBV5-4
TGTGCCAGCAGCTCGCGGTTGGCCAGGGGCACAGATACGCAGTATTTT
CASSSRLARGTDTQYF
>TRBD1|few|TRBJ1-6|TRBV5-5
TGTGCCAGCAGCCATAGGGACAGGCGAGATAATTCACCCCTCCACTTT
CASSHRDRRDNSPLHF
>TRBD1|.|TRBJ2-3|TRBV2
TGTGCCAGCGACAGGGAACCAGATACGCAGTATTTT
CASDREPDTQYF
>.|.|TRBJ1-5|TRBV21-1
TGTGCCAGCAGCATGAGGACAGGGGGCCATCAGCCCCAGCATTTT
CASSMRTGGHQPQHF
>.|.|TRBJ1-3|TRBV7-2
TGTGCCAGCAGCTTGGGAGTGGGAGTTGGAAACACCATATATTTT
CASSLGVGVGNTIYF